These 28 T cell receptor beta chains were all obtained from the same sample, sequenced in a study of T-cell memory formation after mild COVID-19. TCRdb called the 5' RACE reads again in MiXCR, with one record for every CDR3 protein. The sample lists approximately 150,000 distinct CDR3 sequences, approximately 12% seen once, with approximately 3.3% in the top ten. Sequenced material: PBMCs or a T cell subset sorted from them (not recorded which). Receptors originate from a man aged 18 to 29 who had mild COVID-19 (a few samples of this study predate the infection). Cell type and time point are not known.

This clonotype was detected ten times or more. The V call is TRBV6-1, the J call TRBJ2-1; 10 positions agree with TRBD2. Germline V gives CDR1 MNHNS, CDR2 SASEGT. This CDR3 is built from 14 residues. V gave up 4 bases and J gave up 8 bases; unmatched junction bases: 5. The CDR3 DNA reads TGTGCCAGCAGTGGGACTAGCGGTTACGATGAGCAGTTCTTC. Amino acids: CASSGTSGYDEQFF.

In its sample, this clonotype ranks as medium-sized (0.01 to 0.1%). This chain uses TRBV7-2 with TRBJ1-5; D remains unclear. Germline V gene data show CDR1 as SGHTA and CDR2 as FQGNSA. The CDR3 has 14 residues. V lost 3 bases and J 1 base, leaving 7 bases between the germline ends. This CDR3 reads CASSFAVSNQPQHF. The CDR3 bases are TGTGCCAGCAGCTTTGCAGTGAGCAATCAGCCCCAGCATTTT. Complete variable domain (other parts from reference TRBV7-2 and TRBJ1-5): GAGVSQSPSNKVTEKGKDVELRCDPISGHTALYWYRQSLGQGLEFLIYFQGNSAPDKSGLPSDRFSAERTGGSVSTLTIQRTQQEDSAVYLCASSFAVSNQPQHFGDGTRLSIL.

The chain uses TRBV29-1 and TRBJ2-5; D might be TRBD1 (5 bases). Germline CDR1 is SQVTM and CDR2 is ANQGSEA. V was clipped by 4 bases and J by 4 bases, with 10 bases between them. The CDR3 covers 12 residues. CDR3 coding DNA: TGCAGCGTTGCCCCAGGGCTAGAGACCCAGTACTTC. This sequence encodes CSVAPGLETQYF.

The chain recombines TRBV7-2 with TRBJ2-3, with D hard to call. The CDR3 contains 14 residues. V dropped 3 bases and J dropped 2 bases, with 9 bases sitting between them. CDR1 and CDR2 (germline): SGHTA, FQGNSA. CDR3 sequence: CASSFNQVTDTQYF. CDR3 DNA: TGTGCCAGCAGCTTTAACCAGGTCACAGATACGCAGTATTTT. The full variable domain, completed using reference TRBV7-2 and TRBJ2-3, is GAGVSQSPSNKVTEKGKDVELRCDPISGHTALYWYRQSLGQGLEFLIYFQGNSAPDKSGLPSDRFSAERTGGSVSTLTIQRTQQEDSAVYLCASSFNQVTDTQYFGPGTRLTVL.

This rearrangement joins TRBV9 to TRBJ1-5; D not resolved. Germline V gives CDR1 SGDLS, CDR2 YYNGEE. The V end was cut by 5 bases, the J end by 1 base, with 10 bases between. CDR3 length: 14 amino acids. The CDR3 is CASSGRLSNQPQHF. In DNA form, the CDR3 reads TGTGCCAGCAGTGGTCGACTGAGCAATCAGCCCCAGCATTTT.

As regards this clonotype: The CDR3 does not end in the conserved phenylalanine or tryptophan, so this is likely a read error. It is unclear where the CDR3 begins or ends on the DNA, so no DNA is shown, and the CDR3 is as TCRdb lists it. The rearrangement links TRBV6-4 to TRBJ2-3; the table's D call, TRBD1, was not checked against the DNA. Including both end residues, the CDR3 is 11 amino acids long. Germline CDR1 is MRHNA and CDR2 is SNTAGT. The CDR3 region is CASSDPGRPKR.

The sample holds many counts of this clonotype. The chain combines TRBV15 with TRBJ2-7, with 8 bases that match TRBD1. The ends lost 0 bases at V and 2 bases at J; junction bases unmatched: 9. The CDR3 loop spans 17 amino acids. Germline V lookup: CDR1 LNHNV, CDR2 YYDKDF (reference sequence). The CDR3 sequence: CATSREFGTGMAYEQYF. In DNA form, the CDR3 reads TGTGCCACCAGCAGAGAATTTGGGACAGGCATGGCCTACGAGCAGTACTTC.

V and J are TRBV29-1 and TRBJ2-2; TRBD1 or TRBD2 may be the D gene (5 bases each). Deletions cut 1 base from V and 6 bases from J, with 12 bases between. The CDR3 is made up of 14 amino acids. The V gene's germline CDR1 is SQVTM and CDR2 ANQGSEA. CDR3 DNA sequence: TGCAGCGTTGAAGCGCCGGGACCTCCCGGGGAGCTGTTTTTT. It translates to CSVEAPGPPGELFF.

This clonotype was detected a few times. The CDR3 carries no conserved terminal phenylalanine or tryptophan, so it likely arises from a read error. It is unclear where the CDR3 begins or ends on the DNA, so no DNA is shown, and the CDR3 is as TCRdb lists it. The CDR3 region is CASSQPRGTLRL. The chain uses TRBV9 and TRBJ2-4; the table's D call TRBD1 went unverified against the DNA. 12 amino acids form the CDR3, both terminal residues included. The germline V gene encodes CDR1 SGDLS and CDR2 YYNGEE.

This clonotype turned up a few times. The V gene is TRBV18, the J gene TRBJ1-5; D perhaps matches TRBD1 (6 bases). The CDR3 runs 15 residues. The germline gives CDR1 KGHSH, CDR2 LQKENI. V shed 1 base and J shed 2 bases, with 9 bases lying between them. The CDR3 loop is CASSPRGQGNQPQHF. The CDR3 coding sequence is TGTGCCAGCTCACCACGGGGGCAGGGCAATCAGCCCCAGCATTTT.

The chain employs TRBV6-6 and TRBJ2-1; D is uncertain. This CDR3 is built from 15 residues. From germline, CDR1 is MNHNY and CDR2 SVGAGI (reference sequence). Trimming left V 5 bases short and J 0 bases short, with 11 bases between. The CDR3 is CASSKELSSYNEQFF. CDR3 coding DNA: TGTGCCAGCAGTAAGGAGTTGAGCTCCTACAATGAGCAGTTCTTC.

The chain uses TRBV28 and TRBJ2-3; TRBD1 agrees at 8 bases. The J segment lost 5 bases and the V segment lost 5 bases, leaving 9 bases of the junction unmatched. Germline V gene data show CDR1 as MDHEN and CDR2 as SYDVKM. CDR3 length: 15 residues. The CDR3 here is CASSGQGSWGDTQYF. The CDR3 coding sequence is TGTGCCAGCAGTGGACAGGGATCGTGGGGAGATACGCAGTATTTT.

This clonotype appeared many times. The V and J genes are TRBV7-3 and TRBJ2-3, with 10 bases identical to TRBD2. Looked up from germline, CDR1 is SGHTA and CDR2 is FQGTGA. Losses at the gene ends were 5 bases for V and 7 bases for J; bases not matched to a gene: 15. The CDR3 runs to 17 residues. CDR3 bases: TGTGCCAGCAGCCCGACTGAGCGGGGGGGCGGGAGGAATACGCAGTATTTT. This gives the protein CASSPTERGGGRNTQYF.

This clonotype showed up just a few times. The CDR3 DNA follows: TGCGCCAGCAGCCCCCCTCACGGGACAGGGGGAAGAGAGACCCAGTACTTC. This codes for CASSPPHGTGGRETQYF. The V and J genes are TRBV4-1 and TRBJ2-5; TRBD1 matches at 11 bases. CDR1 and CDR2 (germline): MGHRA, YSYEKL. The CDR3 contains 17 residues. V dropped 4 bases and J dropped 4; count of bases not matched to a gene: 11.

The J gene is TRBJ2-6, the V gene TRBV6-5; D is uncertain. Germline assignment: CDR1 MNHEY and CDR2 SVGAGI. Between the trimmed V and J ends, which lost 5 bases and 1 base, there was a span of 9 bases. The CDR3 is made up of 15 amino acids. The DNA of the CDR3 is TGTGCCAGCAGTGACAAGGGTTCTGGGGCCAACGTCCTGACTTTC. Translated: CASSDKGSGANVLTF.

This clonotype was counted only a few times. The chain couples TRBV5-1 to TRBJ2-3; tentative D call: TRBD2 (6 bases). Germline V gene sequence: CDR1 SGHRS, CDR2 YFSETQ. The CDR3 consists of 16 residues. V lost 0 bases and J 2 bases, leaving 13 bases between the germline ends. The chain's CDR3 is CASSLATGGNTDTQYF. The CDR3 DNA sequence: TGCGCCAGCAGCTTGGCCACTGGGGGGAACACAGATACGCAGTATTTT.

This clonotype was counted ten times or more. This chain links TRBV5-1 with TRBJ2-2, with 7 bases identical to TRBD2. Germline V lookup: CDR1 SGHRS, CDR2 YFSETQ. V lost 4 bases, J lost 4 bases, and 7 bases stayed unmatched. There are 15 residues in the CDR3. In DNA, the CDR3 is TGCGCCAGCAGCCGGGAGGTCGGGGTCACCGGGGAGCTGTTTTTT. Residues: CASSREVGVTGELFF.

DNA of the CDR3: TGTGCCACGCAACAGGGGGACAATCAGCCCCAGCATTTT. This encodes CATQQGDNQPQHF. The J gene is TRBJ1-5, the V gene TRBV24-1, with 8 nucleotides matching TRBD1. After removal of 10 bases from V and 3 bases from J, the junction contained 4 bases not matched to a gene. The germline CDR1 and CDR2 sequences are KGHDR and SFDVKD. This CDR3 has 13 amino acids.

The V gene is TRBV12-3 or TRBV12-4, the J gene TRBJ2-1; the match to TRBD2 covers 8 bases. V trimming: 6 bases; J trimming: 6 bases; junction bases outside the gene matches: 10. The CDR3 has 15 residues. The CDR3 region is CASSPGTRIFNEQFF. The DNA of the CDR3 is TGTGCCAGCAGCCCCGGGACTAGGATCTTCAATGAGCAGTTCTTC.

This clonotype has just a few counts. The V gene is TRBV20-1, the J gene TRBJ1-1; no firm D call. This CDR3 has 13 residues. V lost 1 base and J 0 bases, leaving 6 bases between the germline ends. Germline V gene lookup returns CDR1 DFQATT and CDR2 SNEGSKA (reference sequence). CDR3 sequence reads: CSARVPLNTEAFF. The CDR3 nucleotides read TGCAGTGCTAGAGTGCCCCTGAACACTGAAGCTTTCTTT.

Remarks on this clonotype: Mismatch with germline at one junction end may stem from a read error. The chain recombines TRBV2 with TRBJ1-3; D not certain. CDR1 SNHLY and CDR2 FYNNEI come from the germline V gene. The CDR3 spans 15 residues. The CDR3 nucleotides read TGTGCCAGCAGTGTCTCGGACGGCTCTGGAATCACCATATATTTT. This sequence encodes CASSVSDGSGITIYF.

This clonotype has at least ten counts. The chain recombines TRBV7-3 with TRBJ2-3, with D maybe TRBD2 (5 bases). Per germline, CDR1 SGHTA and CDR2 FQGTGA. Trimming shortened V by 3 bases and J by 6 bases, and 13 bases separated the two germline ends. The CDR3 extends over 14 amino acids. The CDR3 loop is CASSLDWQGDTQYF. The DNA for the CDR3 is TGTGCCAGCAGCTTGGACTGGCAAGGGGATACGCAGTATTTT.

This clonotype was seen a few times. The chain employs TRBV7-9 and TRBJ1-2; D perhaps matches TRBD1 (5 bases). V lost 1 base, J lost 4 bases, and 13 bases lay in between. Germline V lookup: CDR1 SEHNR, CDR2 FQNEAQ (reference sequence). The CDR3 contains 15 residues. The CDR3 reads CASSLDVRVGYGYTF. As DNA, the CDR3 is TGTGCCAGCAGCTTAGATGTCAGGGTGGGCTATGGCTACACCTTC.

The CDR3 here is CASSQEILAKNIQYF. The CDR3 DNA reads as TGCGCCAGCAGTCAAGAGATTCTAGCCAAAAACATTCAGTACTTC. The chain uses TRBV23-1 and TRBJ2-4; D uncertain. TRBV23-1 is sorted into the ORF group, with uncertain function. The CDR3 consists of 15 residues. Trimming left V 2 bases short and J 0 bases short, with 8 bases between.

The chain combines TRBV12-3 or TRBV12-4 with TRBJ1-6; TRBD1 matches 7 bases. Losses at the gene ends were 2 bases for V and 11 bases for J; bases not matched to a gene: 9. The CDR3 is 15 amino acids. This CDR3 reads CASSLMAGGMTPLHF. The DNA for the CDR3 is TGTGCCAGCAGTTTAATGGCAGGGGGTATGACACCCCTCCACTTT.

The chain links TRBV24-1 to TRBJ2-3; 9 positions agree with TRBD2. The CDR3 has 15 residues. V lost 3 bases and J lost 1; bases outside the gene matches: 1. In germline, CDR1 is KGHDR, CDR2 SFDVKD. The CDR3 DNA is TGTGCCACCAGTGATCCTAGCGGGGGCACAGATACGCAGTATTTT. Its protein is CATSDPSGGTDTQYF.

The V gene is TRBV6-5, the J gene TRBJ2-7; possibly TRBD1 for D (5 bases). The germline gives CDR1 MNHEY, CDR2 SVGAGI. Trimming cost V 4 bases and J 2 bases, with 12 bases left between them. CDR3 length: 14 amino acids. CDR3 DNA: TGTGCCAGCAGTTGGGCAGGGCGAACCTACGAGCAGTACTTC. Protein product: CASSWAGRTYEQYF.

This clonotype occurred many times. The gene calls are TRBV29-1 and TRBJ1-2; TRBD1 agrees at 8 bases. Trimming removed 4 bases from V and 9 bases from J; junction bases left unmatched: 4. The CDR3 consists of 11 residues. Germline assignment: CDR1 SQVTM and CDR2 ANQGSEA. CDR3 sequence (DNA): TGCAGCGTTGGCCGGGACAGGCGCTACACCTTC. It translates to CSVGRDRRYTF.